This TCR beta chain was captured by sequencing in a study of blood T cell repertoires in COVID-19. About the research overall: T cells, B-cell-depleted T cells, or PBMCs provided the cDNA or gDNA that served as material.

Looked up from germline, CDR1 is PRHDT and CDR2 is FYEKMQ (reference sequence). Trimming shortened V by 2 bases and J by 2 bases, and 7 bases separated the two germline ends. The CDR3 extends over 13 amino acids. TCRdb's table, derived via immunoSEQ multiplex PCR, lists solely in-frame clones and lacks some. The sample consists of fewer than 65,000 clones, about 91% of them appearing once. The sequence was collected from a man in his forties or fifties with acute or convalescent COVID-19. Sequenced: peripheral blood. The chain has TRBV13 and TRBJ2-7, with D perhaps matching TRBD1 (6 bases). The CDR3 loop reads CASSLQGPYEQYF. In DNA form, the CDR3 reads TGTGCCAGCAGCTTACAGGGGCCCTACGAGCAGTACTTC.